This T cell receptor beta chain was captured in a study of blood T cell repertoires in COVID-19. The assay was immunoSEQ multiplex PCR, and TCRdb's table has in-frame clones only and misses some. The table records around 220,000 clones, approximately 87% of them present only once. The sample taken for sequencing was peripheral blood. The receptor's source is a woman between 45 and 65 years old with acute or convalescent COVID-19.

CDR3: CSASFSGSNTGELFF. CDR3 nucleotides: TGCAGTGCTAGTTTTAGCGGGTCTAACACCGGGGAGCTGTTTTTT. The chain couples TRBV20-1 to TRBJ2-2; TRBD2 agrees at 7 bases. This CDR3 has 15 residues. Germline CDR1 DFQATT, CDR2 SNEGSKA (reference sequence). V dropped 3 bases and J dropped 2; count of bases not matched to a gene: 6.